This TCR beta chain appears in the sequencing data of a study of patients and donors after allogeneic stem cell transplantation. Germline CDR1 reads MNHEY; CDR2 reads SVGEGT. The CDR3 runs to 13 residues. V shed 4 bases and J shed 5 bases, with 11 bases lying between them. TCRdb processed the RT-PCR reads anew with MiXCR; each CDR3 protein has one entry. The sample includes about 150,000 distinct CDR3 sequences, 24% seen only once; the top ten take about 25%. This rearrangement joins TRBV6-2 or TRBV6-3 to TRBJ2-5; D unresolved. The specimen was blood, either unsorted or a sorted T cell fraction (not recorded which). The sequence came from a human donor who was either an allogeneic HSCT recipient or a stem cell or donor lymphocyte infusion donor (not recorded which). It is not recorded whose cells these are; they may come from a transplant donor. For the CDR3, the DNA is TGTGCCAGCAGTTTTTCCTACACCGAGACCCAGTACTTC. Protein: CASSFSYTETQYF.